The clone carrying this TCR beta chain came up a few times. The sample comes from a study of shared clonotypes between healthy human individuals. Method: immunoSEQ multiplex PCR; TCRdb's copy keeps in-frame clones and lacks some. The sample gives about 1.1 million clones, about 80% of which show up once; roughly 0.82% is in the top ten. The CDR3 sequence is 15 residues long. The germline gives CDR1 MGHRA, CDR2 YSYEKL. The V gene lost 4 bases and the J gene lost 4 bases, with 11 bases spanning the gap. The rearrangement uses TRBV4-1 and TRBJ2-6; no clear D. This clonotype originated in a man between 18 and 29 years old in good health. Some clones in this sample may be carry-over from other donors' samples. Sequenced: memory CD4+ T cells from PBMCs. Indicated subset: CD45RA-negative fraction. As DNA, the CDR3 is TGCGCCAGCAGCCCTAGACATTCCGGGGCCAACGTCCTGACTTTC. Its translation is CASSPRHSGANVLTF.